Listed below are T cell receptor beta chains from one sample, sequenced in a study of cytomegalovirus exposure and HLA in healthy donors. Generated by immunoSEQ multiplex PCR, the TCRdb table keeps only in-frame clones and is missing some. This table has fewer than 250,000 clones, roughly 75% appearing once. Sequenced sample: PBMCs. These receptors all come from a man between 25 and 39 years old in good health and CMV-seropositive. Both conserved end residues are part of each CDR3. The D gene is left open where the match is weak. Clone size is shown for a subset of rows, as once, few, many or a class of expanded clone.

D gene	V gene	J gene	clone size	CDR3 DNA	CDR3 protein
TRBD2	TRBV7-6	TRBJ2-1	.	TGTGCCAGCAGCTTTGTACTAGCGGGGACCTACAATGAGCAGTTCTTC	CASSFVLAGTYNEQFF
.	TRBV5-5	TRBJ1-2	few	TGTGCCAGCAGCCTGCAGGAGGGGCTGAACTATGGCTACACCTTC	CASSLQEGLNYGYTF
.	TRBV5-1	TRBJ1-4	.	TGCGCCAGCAGCTTGGGGTGGGCAGCAGACAATGAAAAACTGTTTTTT	CASSLGWAADNEKLFF
TRBD2	TRBV5-1	TRBJ2-3	once	TGCGCCAGCAGCTGGACTAGCGGGGCCACAGATACGCAGTATTTT	CASSWTSGATDTQYF
.	TRBV10-3	TRBJ1-5	few	TGTGCCATCAGTGTTCGGGGGGAAAGTCAGCCCCAGCATTTT	CAISVRGESQPQHF
.	TRBV2	TRBJ2-7	.	TGTGCCAGCAGTGAGGACCTAGCGGGACAGGACTACGAGCAGTACTTC	CASSEDLAGQDYEQYF
.	TRBV6-5	TRBJ2-5	.	TGTGCCAGCAGTTGGGGTAGTGGGGCCCTCCAAGAGACCCAGTACTTC	CASSWGSGALQETQYF
.	TRBV2	TRBJ1-6	.	TGTGCCAGCAATCGGGGAAATAATTCACCCCTCCACTTT	CASNRGNNSPLHF
.	TRBV5-6	TRBJ2-5	once	TGTGCCAGCAGCGTGGGCCGGGGAGAGACCCAGTACTTC	CASSVGRGETQYF
.	TRBV15	TRBJ2-7	.	TGTGCCACCAGCAGAGATGAGAGACTCTCTCGGCACTTC	CATSRDERLSRHF
TRBD1	TRBV18	TRBJ1-5	.	TGTGCCAGCGCCACAGGGGGCCATGGGCCCCAGCATTTT	CASATGGHGPQHF
.	TRBV12-5	TRBJ2-7	.	TGTGCTAGTGAAGGAAAGAGAGACATTCTCTACGAGCAGTACTTC	CASEGKRDILYEQYF
.	TRBV23-1	TRBJ2-1	.	TGCGCCAGCAGTCAATCGAGAGGCAATGAGCAGTTCTTC	CASSQSRGNEQFF
TRBD1	TRBV5-1	TRBJ2-3	few	TGCGCCAGCAGCGCGGAGACAGGGGGCACAGATACGCAGTATTTT	CASSAETGGTDTQYF
TRBD1	TRBV5-1	TRBJ1-5	.	TGCGCCAGCAGCCCGGGGACAGGGAGGCAGCCCCAGCATTTT	CASSPGTGRQPQHF
TRBD2	TRBV30	TRBJ2-3	.	TGTGCCTGGGGGACTAGCGGCACAGATACGCAGTATTTT	CAWGTSGTDTQYF
TRBD2	TRBV4-2	TRBJ2-3	.	TGTGCCAGCAGCCAAGATCGGAAGCGGGGTACAGATACGCAGTATTTT	CASSQDRKRGTDTQYF
.	TRBV10-2	TRBJ1-1	.	TGCGCCAGCAGTGAGCAGGCGGGCACTGAAGCTTTCTTT	CASSEQAGTEAFF
.	TRBV5-4	TRBJ2-5	few	TGTGCCAGCAGCTTGGCCGGAGAGGCGGAGACCCAGTACTTC	CASSLAGEAETQYF
TRBD1	TRBV19	TRBJ2-3	.	TGTGCCAGTAGCCACCAGCGAGGAGCTCCGCGACAGGGGGTCTTAAGGGATACGCAGTATTTT	CASSHQRGAPRQGVLRDTQYF
TRBD2	TRBV9	TRBJ2-5	.	TGTGCCAGCAGCGTAACCGGGGGGGTGTTAGAGACCCAGTACTTC	CASSVTGGVLETQYF
TRBD2	TRBV5-4	TRBJ2-3	few	TGTGCCAGCAGGGATAGCGGGAGGGACACAGATACGCAGTATTTT	CASRDSGRDTDTQYF
TRBD1	TRBV29-1	TRBJ2-1	.	TGCAGCGCAATGGGACAGGGGGTGATCAATGAGCAGTTCTTC	CSAMGQGVINEQFF
.	TRBV19	TRBJ2-1	.	TGTGCCAGTAGAGCGAGTGTTACGAATGAGCAGTTCTTC	CASRASVTNEQFF
TRBD2	TRBV5-1	TRBJ2-2	.	TGCGCCAGCCACCACGGACTAGCGGGAGTGGCCGGGGAGCTGTTTTTT	CASHHGLAGVAGELFF
.	TRBV18	TRBJ2-7	.	TGTGCCAGCTCACCACCGGCAGGAAGGGAGTACGAGCAGTACTTC	CASSPPAGREYEQYF
TRBD1	TRBV2	TRBJ2-5	few	TGTGCCAGCAGCTACAGGGGGCAGGGGACCCAGTACTTC	CASSYRGQGTQYF
.	TRBV11-3	TRBJ2-7	.	TGTGCCAGCAGCTTAGATTCTCGACTCCCGCCCCACTTC	CASSLDSRLPPHF
.	TRBV7-2	TRBJ1-2	.	TGTGCCAGCAGTACTACCCAGGGGAGGGGGGGCTACACCTTC	CASSTTQGRGGYTF
TRBD1	TRBV6-5	TRBJ1-3	few	TGTGCCAGCAAGGGACAGGGTGGAAACACCATATATTTT	CASKGQGGNTIYF
TRBD1	TRBV11-3	TRBJ2-7	.	TGTGCCAGCAGCTTAGGGGGACAGCACTACGAGCAGTACTTC	CASSLGGQHYEQYF
TRBD1	TRBV6-5	TRBJ1-1	.	TGTGCCAGCACCAAACGACAGGGGGAAGCTTTCTTT	CASTKRQGEAFF
TRBD1	TRBV6-6	TRBJ2-7	.	TGTGCCAGCAGTAGAGGACAGGGGGCGTACGAGCAGTACTTC	CASSRGQGAYEQYF
TRBD2	TRBV11-2	TRBJ2-7	few	TGTGCCAGCAGCTACCAGCGGGGCTACGAGCAGTACTTC	CASSYQRGYEQYF
TRBD2	TRBV28	TRBJ2-1	.	TGTGCCACCCTCAGTTTCAGCGGGGGGTACAATGAGCAGTTCTTC	CATLSFSGGYNEQFF
TRBD1	TRBV28	TRBJ1-4	few	TGTGCCAGCAGTTTGCCGACAGGGACTAATGAAAAACTGTTTTTT	CASSLPTGTNEKLFF
TRBD2	TRBV7-9	TRBJ2-7	few	TGTGCCAGCACCCTAGCGGGAGTCAGCTCCTACGAGCAGTACTTC	CASTLAGVSSYEQYF
TRBD1	TRBV27	TRBJ1-2	once	TGTGCCAGCAGATGGGGGACAGGGGATGGCTACACCTTC	CASRWGTGDGYTF
TRBD1	TRBV19	TRBJ1-1	few	TGTGCCAGTAGTCGGGGACAGGGACACCTCCTTTTAGTTGGCACTGAAGCTTTCTTT	CASSRGQGHLLLVGTEAFF
TRBD1	TRBV28	TRBJ1-4	.	TGTGCCAGCAGTTTATCCCCCCGATCACAGGGGGAGAACGAAAAACTGTTTTTT	CASSLSPRSQGENEKLFF
.	TRBV15	TRBJ2-1	.	TGTGCCACCAGCACCGGGAACAGTCGAGCGGAGCAGTTCTTC	CATSTGNSRAEQFF